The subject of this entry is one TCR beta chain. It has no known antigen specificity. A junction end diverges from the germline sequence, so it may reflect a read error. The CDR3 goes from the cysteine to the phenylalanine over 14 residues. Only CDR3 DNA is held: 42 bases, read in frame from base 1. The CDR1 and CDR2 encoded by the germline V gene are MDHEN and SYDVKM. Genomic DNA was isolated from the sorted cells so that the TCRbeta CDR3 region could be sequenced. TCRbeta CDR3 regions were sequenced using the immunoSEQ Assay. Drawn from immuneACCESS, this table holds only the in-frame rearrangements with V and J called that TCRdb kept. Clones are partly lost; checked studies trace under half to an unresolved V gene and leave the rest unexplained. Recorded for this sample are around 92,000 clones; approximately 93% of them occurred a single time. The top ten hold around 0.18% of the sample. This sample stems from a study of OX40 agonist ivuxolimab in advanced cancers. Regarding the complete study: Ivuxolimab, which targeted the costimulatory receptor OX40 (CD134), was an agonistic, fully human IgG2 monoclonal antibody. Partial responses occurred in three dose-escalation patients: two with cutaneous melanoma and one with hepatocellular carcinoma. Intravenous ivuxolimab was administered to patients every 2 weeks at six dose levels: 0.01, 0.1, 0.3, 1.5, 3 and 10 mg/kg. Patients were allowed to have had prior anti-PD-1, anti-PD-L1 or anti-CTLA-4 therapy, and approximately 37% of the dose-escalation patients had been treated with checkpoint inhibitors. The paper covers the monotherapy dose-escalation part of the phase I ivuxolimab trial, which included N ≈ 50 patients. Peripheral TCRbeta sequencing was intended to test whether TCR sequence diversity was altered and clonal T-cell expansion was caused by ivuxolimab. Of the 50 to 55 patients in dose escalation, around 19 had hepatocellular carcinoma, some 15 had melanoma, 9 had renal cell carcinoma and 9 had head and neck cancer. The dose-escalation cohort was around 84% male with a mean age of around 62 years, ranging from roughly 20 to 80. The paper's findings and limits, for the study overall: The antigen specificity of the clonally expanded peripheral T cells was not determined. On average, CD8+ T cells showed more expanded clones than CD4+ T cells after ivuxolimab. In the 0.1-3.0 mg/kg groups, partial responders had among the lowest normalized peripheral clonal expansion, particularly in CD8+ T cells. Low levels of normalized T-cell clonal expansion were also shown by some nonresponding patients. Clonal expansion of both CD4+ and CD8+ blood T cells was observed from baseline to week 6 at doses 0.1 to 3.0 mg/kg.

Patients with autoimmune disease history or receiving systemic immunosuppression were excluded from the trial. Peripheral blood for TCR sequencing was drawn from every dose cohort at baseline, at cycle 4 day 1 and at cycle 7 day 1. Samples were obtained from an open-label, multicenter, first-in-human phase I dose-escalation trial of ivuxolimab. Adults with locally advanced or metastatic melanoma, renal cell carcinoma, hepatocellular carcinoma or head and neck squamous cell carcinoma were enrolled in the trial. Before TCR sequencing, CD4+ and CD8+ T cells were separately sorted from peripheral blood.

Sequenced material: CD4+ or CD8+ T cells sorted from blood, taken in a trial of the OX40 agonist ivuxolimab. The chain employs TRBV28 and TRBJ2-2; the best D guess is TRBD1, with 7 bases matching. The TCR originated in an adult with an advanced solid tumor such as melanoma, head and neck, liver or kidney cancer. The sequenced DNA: TGTGCCAGCAGTGTGGGACAGAACACCGGGGGGCTGTTTTTT. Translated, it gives CASSVGQNTGGLFF.